This TCR beta chain was observed in a study of CD8+ T cells in alopecia areata. Study-wide background: Tofacitinib was taken orally by treated patients, and the dose was 5 to 10 mg twice daily.

Investigators isolated RNA and reverse transcribed it into cDNA to act as the sequencing template. The method was immunoSEQ multiplex PCR; TCRdb's version includes in-frame clones alone and lacks a portion of them. Among around 70,000 clones listed, approximately 28% were seen once. Germline V lookup: CDR1 SQVTM, CDR2 ANQGSEA. This CDR3 has 14 residues. V dropped 6 bases and J dropped 8 bases, with 22 bases sitting between them. Sample treatment: oral pan-JAK inhibitor, 5-10 mg twice daily. Separation by sorting yielded CD4+ and CD8+ T cells from PBMCs. Sequencing was performed on CD8+ T cells sorted from blood, taken at week 4, from a patient treated with tofacitinib. The TCR comes from a human donor with alopecia areata. The gene calls are TRBV29-1 and TRBJ1-2; D may be TRBD1 (5 bases). The CDR3 region has the DNA TGCAGCGTGGGATCAGGGCCCACCGAGTCCGGCTACACCTTC. Amino acids: CSVGSGPTESGYTF.